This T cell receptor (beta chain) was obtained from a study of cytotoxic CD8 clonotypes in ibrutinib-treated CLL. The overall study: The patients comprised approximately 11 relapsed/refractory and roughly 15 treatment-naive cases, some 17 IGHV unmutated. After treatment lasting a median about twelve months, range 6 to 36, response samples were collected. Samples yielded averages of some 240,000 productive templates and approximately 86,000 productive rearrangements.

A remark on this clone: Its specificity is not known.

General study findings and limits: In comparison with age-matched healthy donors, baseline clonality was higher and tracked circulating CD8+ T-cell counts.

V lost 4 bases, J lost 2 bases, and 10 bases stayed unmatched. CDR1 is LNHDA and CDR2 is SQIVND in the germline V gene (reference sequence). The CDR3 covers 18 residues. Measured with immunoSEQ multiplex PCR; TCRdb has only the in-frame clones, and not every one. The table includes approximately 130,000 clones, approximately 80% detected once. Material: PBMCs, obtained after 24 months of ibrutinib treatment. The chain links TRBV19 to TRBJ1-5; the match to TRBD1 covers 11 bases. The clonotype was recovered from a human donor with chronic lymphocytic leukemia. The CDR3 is CASSSRDRGIIGNQPQHF. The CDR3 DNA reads TGTGCCAGTAGTAGCCGGGACAGGGGGATTATTGGCAATCAGCCCCAGCATTTT.